This T cell receptor (beta chain) was sequenced during a study of blood T cells in healthy people across ages (dated by TCRdb to 2014 to 2015). About the investigation overall: In model experiments, template switching captured about one uniquely barcoded TCR beta cDNA molecule for every two T cells. Two additional independent replicas of 1 million unique cDNA reads from the same blood draw were analyzed for two donors (one aged 18 to 30 and one aged 80 or older). Age-related changes in TCR beta repertoire diversity were measured in the study by deep sequencing normalized with unique cDNA molecular identifiers. To avoid experimental bias, donors of different ages were randomly spread across the sequencing lanes. Four age groups were formed from the donors: young (average 16 years), middle-aged (approximately 41), aged (62) and long-lived (about 75). Study-level results and caveats: Compared with the aged group, the long-lived group had more naive CD4+ T cells, fewer expanded clones and increased TCR diversity, suggesting age selection. Because the CMV infection status of the donors was unknown, age-related changes in expanded clonotypes may potentially have been confounded. The percentage of naive T cells measured by flow cytometry correlated strongly with observed TCR beta diversity. Observed TCR beta diversity per million T cells fell roughly linearly with age, and a significant reduction was already apparent by age around 40. Estimates of total diversity from one million sequenced T cells were regarded as lower bounds and underestimates. Conclusive comparison of naive and antigen-experienced compartments was prevented by the profiling of bulk unsorted PBMCs.

V is reduced by 4 bases and J by 4 bases, leaving a spacing of 14 bases between them. Reading from cysteine to phenylalanine, the CDR3 counts 15 amino acids. Solely the CDR3 DNA is kept, with 45 bases framed from the first base. CDR1 and CDR2 (SEHNR, FQNEAQ) derive from the germline V gene (reference sequence). This clonotype was detected only a few times. This receptor's antigen is unknown. No base quality values were provided; no much bigger clone lies one nucleotide off. The library was generated by 5' RACE. Sequenced on an Illumina HiSeq 2500. A second PCR of roughly 6 to 12 cycles was performed with a sample-barcoded 5' primer and a J-beta primer mix. A template-switch 5' adaptor carrying 12 random nucleotides introduced a unique molecular identifier onto each TCR beta cDNA molecule. Each sample yielded at least 2.5 million CDR3-containing paired-end reads. First-strand cDNA was synthesized from all RNA with the Mint cDNA synthesis kit, primed by a TRBC-specific oligonucleotide. After uracil-DNA glycosylase treatment, a first 18-cycle PCR used universal primers M1SS and BC2_uni_R on all cDNA. The paper's data handling went like this. For normalization, 1 million high-quality reads, each with a distinct molecular identifier, were randomly selected from each sample. Reads with shared molecular identifiers were discarded instead of being binned into consensus sequences. CDR3 identification, clonotype clustering and error correction used MiTCR with a Q25 quality threshold and the strictest error-elimination algorithm. A nonparametric unseen species model with Euler transformation was used to estimate a lower bound on total TCR beta diversity. TCRdb reran the public reads through fastp at Q25 and MiXCR, keeping productive beta chains. Entries that share a CDR3 protein sequence are merged under the most common genes and DNA. It is TCRdb's table, rather than the study itself, that gives the V and J calls and clone size. This sample holds under 2 million distinct CDR3 sequences; roughly 30% were observed only once. 11% of the sample is in the top ten clones.

The roughly 39 donors, aged about 6 to 95 years, were systemically healthy Caucasian individuals from Russia. Approximately 10 milliliters of peripheral blood were collected from each donor into EDTA-treated Vacutainer tubes. Ficoll-Paque density-gradient centrifugation was used to isolate PBMCs, with at least 6.5 million obtained per sample. Trizol reagent was used to extract total RNA from the PBMCs, yielding at least 6 micrograms per sample. The percentages of naive CD45RAhigh/CD27high T cells were determined by flow cytometry on a PBMC aliquot from every donor. Material for sequencing was blood. The receptor's source is a woman aged 25 to 39 in good health. The chain was built from TRBV7-9 and TRBJ2-1; the D segment could be TRBD2, given 6 matching bases. The nucleotide sequence reads TGTGCCAGCAGCTCAGCGGGCCCCCTTTACAATGAGCAGTTCTTC. This sequence encodes CASSSAGPLYNEQFF.